This is a list of T cell receptor beta chains from one sample in a study of T-cell reconstitution after alpha-beta-depleted transplantation in children. TCRdb redid the calling of the PCR reads with MiXCR, one entry per CDR3 protein. The data show 600,000 to 700,000 distinct CDR3 sequences, with roughly 17% seen just once and 1.1% held by the top ten. Material: PBMCs from the stem cell graft donor, obtained from the stem cell graft. The origin of the receptors is a human donor who donated a stem cell graft to a child with acute myeloid leukemia. Both conserved end residues are part of each CDR3. The D gene is left open where the match is weak. Where a row states a size, it is once, few, many or the class of an expanded clone; other rows omit it.

J	D	V	size	CDR3	DNA
TRBJ2-2	.	TRBV12-3/TRBV12-4	few	CASSFLGYGTGELFF	TGTGCCAGCAGTTTTCTGGGGTACGGCACCGGGGAGCTGTTTTTT
TRBJ2-5	.	TRBV12-3/TRBV12-4	many	CASSLGDLGAETQYF	TGTGCCAGCAGTTTAGGGGACCTCGGGGCGGAGACCCAGTACTTC
TRBJ2-1	.	TRBV18	few	CASSPPPATALNEQFF	TGTGCCAGCTCACCACCCCCTGCGACAGCACTGAATGAGCAGTTCTTC
TRBJ1-1	.	TRBV20-1	many	CSASRDITSSFF	TGCAGTGCTAGCCGGGACATAACCTCGTCTTTCTTT
TRBJ2-1	.	TRBV20-1	.	CSARPGDAYNEQFF	TGCAGTGCTAGGCCCGGGGATGCCTACAATGAGCAGTTCTTC
TRBJ1-3	.	TRBV6-1	.	CASSETPSGNTIYF	TGTGCCAGCAGTGAGACGCCCTCTGGAAACACCATATATTTT
TRBJ2-1	TRBD2	TRBV12-3/TRBV12-4	.	CASSPGGSINEQFF	TGTGCCAGCAGCCCCGGGGGGTCAATAAATGAGCAGTTCTTC
TRBJ2-5	.	TRBV24-1	few	CATSVSGPQETQYF	TGTGCCACCAGTGTCTCCGGGCCGCAAGAGACCCAGTACTTC
TRBJ1-2	.	TRBV18	.	CASSPRELDGYTF	TGTGCCAGCTCACCACGGGAGTTGGATGGCTACACCTTC
TRBJ1-5	.	TRBV24-1	many	CATSDTGTAYNQPQHF	TGTGCCACCAGTGACACCGGGACCGCTTACAATCAGCCCCAGCATTTT
TRBJ1-1	TRBD1	TRBV24-1	.	CATSEGQALNTEAFF	TGTGCCACCAGTGAAGGACAGGCTTTGAACACTGAAGCTTTCTTT
TRBJ2-1	.	TRBV20-1	few	CSAEPGSSYNEQFF	TGCAGTGCTGAACCAGGGAGCTCCTACAATGAGCAGTTCTTC
TRBJ2-1	.	TRBV4-3	.	CASSQSERGYNEQFF	TGCGCCAGCAGCCAATCGGAACGGGGGTACAATGAGCAGTTCTTC
TRBJ2-5	.	TRBV7-2	few	CASSPRIYQETQYF	TGTGCCAGCAGCCCACGGATATACCAAGAGACCCAGTACTTC
TRBJ2-1	TRBD2	TRBV20-1	.	CSASAGGSGGASYNEQFF	TGCAGTGCCAGTGCCGGGGGTAGCGGGGGGGCCTCCTACAATGAGCAGTTCTTC
TRBJ2-1	.	TRBV29-1	many	CSVERGFMNNEQFF	TGCAGCGTTGAACGGGGATTCATGAACAATGAGCAGTTCTTC